Shown below are 2 T cell receptor beta chains from a single sample sequenced in a study of somatic mutations in cytotoxic T cells in rheumatoid arthritis. TCRdb keeps only in-frame clones here, not all; method: immunoSEQ multiplex PCR. Among roughly 32,000 clones listed, more than 75% were seen once. Sequencing input: CD8+ T cells sorted from blood. The receptors come from an adult with rheumatoid arthritis.

This clone was seen only a few times. The CDR3 DNA follows: TGTGCCAGTAGTATTGGCAGGGGTATTGACGAGCAGTACTTC. Its translation: CASSIGRGIDEQYF. The rearrangement uses TRBV19 and TRBJ2-7; D perhaps matches TRBD1 (6 bases). This CDR3 is 14 amino acids long. Germline CDR1 is LNHDA and CDR2 is SQIVND (reference sequence). Deletions cut 3 bases from V and 5 bases from J, with 14 bases between.

This rearrangement joins TRBV7-3 to TRBJ2-3, with 7 bases matching TRBD2. After removal of 4 bases from V and 4 bases from J, the junction contained 5 bases not matched to a gene. Per the germline V gene, CDR1 is SGHTA and CDR2 is FQGTGA. The length of the CDR3 is 14 residues. CDR3 bases: TGTGCCAGCAGCTCTAGTGGGGGGGCAGATACGCAGTATTTT. Residues: CASSSSGGADTQYF.